These 12 T cell receptor beta chains share one sample of origin, sequenced in a study of T cells in narcolepsy (dated 2018 in TCRdb). Libraries were prepared through the immunoSEQ multiplex PCR assay. TCRdb took over this immuneACCESS table, retaining in-frame rearrangements with V and J assigned. Such tables are incomplete; in checked studies, under half of the missing clones stem from an unresolved V gene, and the remainder is unexplained. This sample is represented by approximately 30,000 clones; 65% to 90% of them were singletons. The ten top clones hold about 1.2% of the sample. Sequenced input: CD45RA- memory CD4+ T cells from PBMCs. The cell subset or site tag for this specimen amounts to: memory T cells sorted ex vivo from peripheral blood. The source is a human donor with narcolepsy.

The chain is built from TRBV28 and TRBJ1-2; no clear D gene. The ends were cut back, 5 bases at V and 8 bases at J, with 15 bases in the middle. This CDR3 region has 13 residues. Germline V gene lookup returns CDR1 MDHEN and CDR2 SYDVKM. This chain's CDR3 is CASSPTSPGGYTF. The CDR3 DNA is TGTGCCAGCAGTCCAACTTCCCCAGGCGGCTACACCTTC.

This clone was seen a handful of times. V usage is TRBV5-4 and J usage is TRBJ2-5, with a tentative D call TRBD2 (5 bases). V lost 4 bases, J lost 4 bases, and 11 bases lay in between. In germline, CDR1 is SGHNT, CDR2 YYREEE (reference sequence). This CDR3 spans 13 amino acids. CDR3 sequence: CASSTVEGETQYF. In DNA form, the CDR3 reads TGTGCCAGCAGCACCGTTGAGGGAGAGACCCAGTACTTC.

The rearrangement joins TRBV6-1 to TRBJ1-1; D is unclear. Germline assignment: CDR1 MNHNS and CDR2 SASEGT. This CDR3 comprises 11 residues. V gave up 6 bases and J gave up 4 bases, with 6 bases separating them. The CDR3 reads CASRESTEAFF. The CDR3 DNA reads as TGTGCCAGCAGGGAGTCCACTGAAGCTTTCTTT.

The chain couples TRBV29-1 to TRBJ1-1; 8 bases agree with TRBD1. V gave up 7 bases and J gave up 7 bases; unmatched junction bases: 20. CDR1 and CDR2 from the germline V gene are SQVTM and ANQGSEA. There are 16 residues in the CDR3. For the CDR3, the DNA is TGCAGCGCCAACGCAGGGGGCGGGGGCGTATCGGGTGAAGCTTTCTTT. This encodes CSANAGGGGVSGEAFF.

The chain joins TRBV6-6 to TRBJ2-2, with TRBD1 matching over 10 bases. Germline trimming cut 7 bases from V and 4 bases from J; bases unmatched to any gene: 6. CDR1 is MNHNY, CDR2 SVGAGI, per germline (reference sequence). The CDR3 runs to 15 residues. This chain's CDR3 is CASTTRQGATGELFF. The CDR3 bases are TGTGCCAGCACTACCCGACAGGGGGCCACCGGGGAGCTGTTTTTT.

The CDR3, as DNA: TGTGCCAGCAGTGAAGCCCTTTCGACTAGTGGCATTCAGTACTTC. Its protein product is CASSEALSTSGIQYF. V usage is TRBV2 and J usage is TRBJ2-4; weak D call: TRBD2 (6 bases). Germline V gives CDR1 SNHLY, CDR2 FYNNEI. This CDR3 spans 15 amino acids. Trimming pared 0 bases from V and 9 bases from J, leaving 15 bases between. The variable domain in full, completed from reference TRBV2 and TRBJ2-4, reads EPEVTQTPSHQVTQMGQEVILRCVPISNHLYFYWYRQILGQKVEFLVSFYNNEISEKSEIFDDQFSVERPDGSNFTLKIRSTKLEDSAMYFCASSEALSTSGIQYFGAGTRLSVL.

The chain uses TRBV29-1 and TRBJ1-1; TRBD1 matches at 7 bases. V gave up 4 bases and J gave up 4 bases; unmatched junction bases: 3. The germline CDR1 and CDR2 sequences are SQVTM and ANQGSEA. The CDR3 consists of 12 residues. CDR3: CSVGPGGTEAFF. In nucleotides, the CDR3 is TGCAGCGTTGGGCCAGGGGGCACTGAAGCTTTCTTT.

A remark on this clone: Germline is not matched at one junction end, which may reflect a read error. The rearrangement uses TRBV6-5 and TRBJ2-7; 8 bases map to TRBD2. Germline lookup yields CDR1 MNHEY and CDR2 SVGAGI. The CDR3 is made up of 15 amino acids. CDR3 residues: CASSDSGTRPYEQYF. For the CDR3, the DNA is TGTGCCAGCAGTGACTCCGGGACTAGACCCTACGAGCAGTACTTC.

The sample holds a few counts of this clone. The V gene is TRBV30, the J gene TRBJ1-3; TRBD1 matches 8 bases. This CDR3 is 15 amino acids long. With 8 bases clipped from V and 4 bases from J, the junction kept 13 bases outside the gene matches. Germline CDR1 and CDR2: GTSNPN and SVGIG (reference sequence). Here the CDR3 reads CASRTGPTLGNTIYF. The CDR3 bases are TGTGCCAGTCGGACAGGGCCTACTCTCGGAAACACCATATATTTT.

This clone was detected only a few times. The chain is built from TRBV5-1 and TRBJ2-2, with no clear D. The germline V gene encodes CDR1 SGHRS and CDR2 YFSETQ. V gave up 4 bases and J gave up 1 base, with 11 bases separating them. The CDR3 consists of 15 residues. CDR3 in amino acids: CASSLTPVNTGELFF. The CDR3 bases are TGCGCCAGCAGCCTGACTCCTGTGAACACCGGGGAGCTGTTTTTT.

This chain uses TRBV28 with TRBJ1-2, with unresolved D. Per the germline V gene, CDR1 is MDHEN and CDR2 is SYDVKM. Deletions cut 1 base from V and 8 bases from J, with 8 bases between. The CDR3 is 12 residues long. The CDR3 nucleotides are TGTGCCAGCAGTTTATCGGGTGAAGGCTACACCTTC. This encodes CASSLSGEGYTF.

The chain uses TRBV6-5 and TRBJ2-5, with TRBD2 matching over 7 bases. CDR3 length: 15 residues. CDR1 is MNHEY and CDR2 is SVGAGI in the germline V gene. V was clipped by 11 bases and J by 2 bases; unmatched bases: 14. The chain's CDR3 is CAPAGGSHLQETQYF. The CDR3, as DNA: TGTGCCCCCGCCGGCGGGAGTCATCTGCAAGAGACCCAGTACTTC.